These T cell receptor beta chains were read from a single sample in a study of Ad26.COV2.S vaccination and SARS-CoV-2 variants. TCRdb's copy holds only in-frame clones and misses some; the assay was immunoSEQ multiplex PCR. The sample lists about 350,000 clones, roughly 89% occurring once. The sequenced sample was peripheral blood, obtained in a trial of Ad26.COV2.S vaccine versus placebo. These receptor sequences come from a person between 18 and 65 years old who received the Ad26.COV2.S COVID-19 vaccine or a placebo. The CDR3 runs from the conserved cysteine through the conserved F or W. D genes are given only for firm matches. The size entry is marked missing in some rows and otherwise reads once, few, many or a size class.

NA TRBJ2-7 NA TRBV27 TGTGCCAGCAGTTTATGGGGAAACAAATACGAGCAGTACTTC CASSLWGNKYEQYF
NA TRBJ1-5 NA TRBV21-1 TGTGCCAGCAGCAAACGCGAAGGGGATCAGCCCCAGCATTTT CASSKREGDQPQHF
NA TRBJ1-6 once TRBV7-2 TGTGCCAGCAGCTTAGTCCTGGGGGATTCACCCCTCCACTTT CASSLVLGDSPLHF
TRBD1 TRBJ2-1 NA TRBV28 TGTGCCTGCGAGAGGGGGACAGGGTCCAACAATGAGCAGTTCTTC CACERGTGSNNEQFF
NA TRBJ1-1 NA TRBV11-3 TGTGCCAGCAGCTTAGATTCCGGGGTGAACACTGAAGCTTTCTTT CASSLDSGVNTEAFF
TRBD1 TRBJ2-7 NA TRBV28 TGTGCCAGCAGTCCCCGGCCGGGACAGGGGATTTCCTACGAGCAGTACTTC CASSPRPGQGISYEQYF
NA TRBJ2-3 NA TRBV7-9 TGTGCCAGCAGCCCCCCGCGAGATACGCAGTATTTT CASSPPRDTQYF
NA TRBJ2-1 NA TRBV12-3/TRBV12-4 TGTGCCAGCGTATTCGGTAACAATGAGCAGTTCTTC CASVFGNNEQFF
TRBD2 TRBJ2-5 NA TRBV4-2 TGTGCCAGCAGCCCTACTAGCGGGGGGGTAGAGACCCAGTACTTC CASSPTSGGVETQYF
TRBD2 TRBJ2-7 NA TRBV19 TGTGCCAGTAGTTTTACTAGCGGGGGCTACGAGCAGTACTTC CASSFTSGGYEQYF
TRBD1 TRBJ2-3 NA TRBV28 TGTGCCAGCAGTTCGGGGGGGACAGGGGGAGATACGCAGTATTTT CASSSGGTGGDTQYF
NA TRBJ1-5 NA TRBV19 TGTGCCAGTAGTATACAGAGAGATCAGCCCCAGCATTTT CASSIQRDQPQHF
NA TRBJ1-1 NA TRBV21-1 TGTGCCAGCAGCAATGGGCCGGCAGGGGGTGAAGCTTTCTTT CASSNGPAGGEAFF
TRBD1 TRBJ1-2 NA TRBV4-3 TGCGCCAGCAGCCAGGGGACAGTGGACGGCTACACCTTC CASSQGTVDGYTF
NA TRBJ1-3 few TRBV18 TGTGCCAGCTCGCCCGACAGCATCTCTGGAAACACCATATATTTT CASSPDSISGNTIYF
NA TRBJ2-1 NA TRBV19 TGTGCCAGTAGAATCCAGGGGTCTGAGCAGTTCTTC CASRIQGSEQFF
NA TRBJ1-1 NA TRBV9 TGTGCCAGCAGCGCGGGTCCGGGGAACACTGAAGCTTTCTTT CASSAGPGNTEAFF
NA TRBJ1-1 NA TRBV11-1 TGTGCCAGCAGCCCTAAATTGGGCCAGAACACTGAAGCTTTCTTT CASSPKLGQNTEAFF
NA TRBJ1-1 once TRBV7-3 TGTGCCAGCAGCTTCAGGGAGAACACTGAAGCTTTCTTT CASSFRENTEAFF
NA TRBJ1-1 NA TRBV15 TGTGCCACCAGCAGAGAGGAGAACACTGAAGCTTTCTTT CATSREENTEAFF
NA TRBJ2-6 NA TRBV6-5 TGTGCCAGCAGAAAGCCTTCTGGGGCCAACGTCCTGACTTTC CASRKPSGANVLTF
NA TRBJ2-1 NA TRBV3-1/TRBV3-2 TGTGCCAGCAGCCAAAACTGGGGGAGCCATGGGGATGAGCAGTTCTTC CASSQNWGSHGDEQFF